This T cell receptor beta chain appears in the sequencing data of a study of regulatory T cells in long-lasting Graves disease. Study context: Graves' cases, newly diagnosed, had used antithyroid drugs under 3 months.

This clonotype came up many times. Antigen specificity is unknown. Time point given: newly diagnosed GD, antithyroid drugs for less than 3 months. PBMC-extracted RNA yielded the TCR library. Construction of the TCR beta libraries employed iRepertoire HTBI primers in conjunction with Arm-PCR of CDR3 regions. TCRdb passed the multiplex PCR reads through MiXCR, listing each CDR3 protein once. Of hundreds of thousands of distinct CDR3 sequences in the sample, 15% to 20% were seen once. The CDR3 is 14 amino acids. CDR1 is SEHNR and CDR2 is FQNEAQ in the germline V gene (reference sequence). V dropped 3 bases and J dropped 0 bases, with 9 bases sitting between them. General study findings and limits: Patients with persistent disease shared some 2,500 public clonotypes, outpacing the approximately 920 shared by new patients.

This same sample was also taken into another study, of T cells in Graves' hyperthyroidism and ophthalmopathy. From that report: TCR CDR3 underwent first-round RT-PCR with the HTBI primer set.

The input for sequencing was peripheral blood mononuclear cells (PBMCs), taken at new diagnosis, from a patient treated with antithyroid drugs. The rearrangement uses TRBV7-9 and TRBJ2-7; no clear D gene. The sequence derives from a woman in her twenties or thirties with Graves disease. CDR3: CASSLGSFSYEQYF. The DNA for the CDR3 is TGTGCCAGCAGCTTGGGGTCATTCTCCTACGAGCAGTACTTC.